This T cell receptor beta chain was documented in a study of T cell clonotyping in hematopoietic cell transplantation. Generated by immunoSEQ multiplex PCR, the TCRdb table keeps only in-frame clones and is missing some. The data hold under 30,000 clones, with 70% to 80% observed a single time. The CDR3 covers 12 residues. Germline V lookup: CDR1 SGHRS, CDR2 YFSETQ. Losses at the gene ends were 7 bases for V and 5 bases for J; bases not matched to a gene: 5. The time point was: recipient sample about 28 days before transplant, after cytoreduction. This specimen was peripheral blood mononuclear cells, taken before stem cell transplant. The TCR comes from a woman aged 25 to 39 with chronic myeloid leukemia. Some clones in this sample may be carry-over from other donors' samples. The chain couples TRBV5-1 to TRBJ1-1; 7 nucleotides match TRBD1. The DNA for the CDR3 is TGCGCCAGCCGTGACAGGGTGACTGAAGCTTTCTTT. Translated: CASRDRVTEAFF. The full variable domain, its missing parts supplied by reference TRBV5-1 and TRBJ1-1, is KAGVTQTPRYLIKTRGQQVTLSCSPISGHRSVSWYQQTPGQGLQFLFEYFSETQRNKGNFPGRFSGRQFSNSRSEMNVSTLELGDSALYLCASRDRVTEAFFGQGTRLTVV.